These 13 T cell receptor beta chains came from one sample sequenced in a study of blood T cell repertoires in COVID-19. TCRdb's table, derived via immunoSEQ multiplex PCR, lists solely in-frame clones and lacks some. Of roughly 230,000 clones in the sample, roughly nine tenths were seen once. Sequencing used peripheral blood. Receptors were obtained from a woman between 40 and 55 years old who had recovered from COVID-19.

This clone was detected only once. The V gene is TRBV27, the J gene TRBJ2-2; 9 nucleotides match TRBD1. The J segment lost 6 bases and the V segment lost 5 bases, leaving 13 bases of the junction unmatched. Germline V gene lookup returns CDR1 MNHEY and CDR2 SMNVEV (reference sequence). This CDR3 is built from 17 residues. In DNA, the CDR3 is TGTGCCAGCAGTCTCGACCGGGACAGGGTTAGCGCCGGGGAGCTGTTTTTT. Amino acids: CASSLDRDRVSAGELFF.

J is TRBJ2-1 and V is TRBV10-3, with 8 positions matching TRBD2. The junction had 10 bases not matched to a gene; V was cut back by 7 bases and J by 5 bases. From germline, CDR1 is ENHRY and CDR2 SYGVKD. The CDR3 sequence is 15 residues long. The CDR3 spells CAIKRGRQDNNEQFF. As DNA, the CDR3 is TGTGCCATCAAACGCGGGAGGCAGGATAACAATGAGCAGTTCTTC.

This clone was found once. V gene TRBV11-2 combines with J gene TRBJ2-1, with 10 bases aligning to TRBD2. The CDR3 has 15 amino acids. Trimming removed 5 bases from V and 4 bases from J; junction bases left unmatched: 5. Germline lookup yields CDR1 SGHAT and CDR2 FQNNGV. The CDR3 loop is CASSRLAGAYNEQFF. DNA for the CDR3: TGTGCCAGCAGCCGCCTAGCGGGAGCTTACAATGAGCAGTTCTTC.

The chain couples TRBV4-3 to TRBJ1-4; TRBD1 is a possible D gene (5 bases). Germline loops: CDR1 LGHNA, CDR2 YSLEER. This CDR3 comprises 15 residues. V was shortened by 1 base and J by 2 bases, with 8 bases between the two germline ends. The CDR3 is CASSQGTGTNEKLFF. The DNA of the CDR3 is TGCGCCAGCAGCCAAGGTACAGGCACTAATGAAAAACTGTTTTTT.

This sequence joins TRBV7-2 and TRBJ2-7; weak D call: TRBD1 (5 bases). Trimming stripped 0 bases from V and 5 bases from J, with 14 bases between. This CDR3 comprises 15 residues. Per the germline V gene, CDR1 is SGHTA and CDR2 is FQGNSA. The CDR3 region has the DNA TGTGCCAGCAGCTTAGCCGCACCAGGGTTCCACGAGCAGTACTTC. This codes for CASSLAAPGFHEQYF. Based on the CDR3 plus reference TRBV7-2 and TRBJ2-7, the full variable domain is GAGVSQSPSNKVTEKGKDVELRCDPISGHTALYWYRQSLGQGLEFLIYFQGNSAPDKSGLPSDRFSAERTGGSVSTLTIQRTQQEDSAVYLCASSLAAPGFHEQYFGPGTRLTVT.

The chain couples TRBV5-4 to TRBJ2-5, with 9 bases matching TRBD2. Germline CDR1 reads SGHNT; CDR2 reads YYREEE (reference sequence). After removal of 7 bases from V and 5 bases from J, the junction contained 12 bases not matched to a gene. The CDR3 length is 15 residues. The CDR3 spells CASGLAGGPVETQYF. The CDR3 region has the DNA TGTGCCAGCGGATTGGCGGGAGGGCCGGTTGAGACCCAGTACTTC.

The genes are TRBV5-5 and TRBJ2-7; tentatively, D is TRBD2 (5 bases). The CDR3 extends over 14 amino acids. Germline lookup yields CDR1 SGHKS and CDR2 YYEKEE (reference sequence). Between the trimmed V and J ends, which lost 1 base and 5 bases, there was a span of 13 bases. The CDR3 nucleotides read TGTGCCAGCAGCTTGAGTGGGAGAACCCACGAGCAGTACGTC. Its protein product is CASSLSGRTHEQYV.

The chain links TRBV4-1 to TRBJ2-3; 7 nucleotides line up with TRBD1. V gave up 1 base and J gave up 6 bases; unmatched junction bases: 7. CDR1 MGHRA and CDR2 YSYEKL come from the germline V gene. The CDR3 is made up of 15 amino acids. This chain's CDR3 is CASSQGDRAEDTQYF. In DNA form, the CDR3 reads TGCGCCAGCAGCCAAGGAGACAGGGCCGAGGATACGCAGTATTTT.

This clone was detected only a few times. The chain uses TRBV7-6 and TRBJ2-5, with D unresolved. The CDR3 is 13 amino acids. Trimming shortened V by 2 bases and J by 0 bases, and 4 bases separated the two germline ends. CDR1 is SGHVS, CDR2 FNYEAQ, per germline. The CDR3 nucleotides are TGTGCCAGCAGCTTATCAAACCAAGAGACCCAGTACTTC. Encoded protein: CASSLSNQETQYF.

The gene calls are TRBV19 and TRBJ1-1; TRBD1 matches 7 bases. Trimming cost V 7 bases and J 4 bases; bases outside gene matches: 9. The CDR3 runs 14 residues. The V gene's germline CDR1 is LNHDA and CDR2 SQIVND (reference sequence). The CDR3 sequence: CASTHRGLGTEAFF. CDR3 in DNA: TGTGCCAGTACTCACAGGGGTCTGGGCACTGAAGCTTTCTTT.

The chain uses TRBV3-1 (or the pseudogene TRBV3-2) and TRBJ2-3; 9 nucleotides line up with TRBD2. The V gene's germline CDR1 is LGHDT and CDR2 YNNKEL (reference sequence). Trimming removed 0 bases from V and 0 bases from J; junction bases left unmatched: 7. This CDR3 has 18 residues. CDR3 loop: CASSQDIRLAESTDTQYF. CDR3 DNA: TGTGCCAGCAGCCAAGATATCCGACTAGCGGAGAGCACAGATACGCAGTATTTT.

J is TRBJ1-2 and V is TRBV5-1; 8 nucleotides agree with TRBD1. The CDR3 consists of 15 residues. Losses at the gene ends were 3 bases for V and 4 bases for J; bases not matched to a gene: 8. Germline V gene data show CDR1 as SGHRS and CDR2 as YFSETQ. The CDR3 protein is CASSSGQERGYGYTF. The CDR3 DNA is TGCGCCAGCAGCTCGGGACAGGAAAGGGGCTATGGCTACACCTTC.

The gene calls are TRBV27 and TRBJ2-1, with 8 bases aligning to TRBD2. The CDR3 loop spans 15 amino acids. Germline loops: CDR1 MNHEY, CDR2 SMNVEV (reference sequence). J gave up 5 bases and V 2 bases, and 5 bases lay outside the gene matches. For the CDR3, the DNA is TGTGCCAGCAGTTTAGGGGGGACTAGGGACAATGAGCAGTTCTTC. It translates to CASSLGGTRDNEQFF.